The rows below give T cell receptor beta chains drawn from one sample of a study of B cell selection in AIRE deficiency. Sequenced by immunoSEQ multiplex PCR; TCRdb stores in-frame clones only, minus some. The sample includes about 18,000 clones, approximately 94% of them seen just once. Sequencing was performed on CD4+CD25+ Tregs sorted from PBMCs. These receptors were taken from a human donor in good health. Both conserved end residues are trimmed from each CDR3. Size is omitted from some rows. Given values are once, few, many or a class for expanded clones.

abundance: -; v_gene: TRBV19; j_gene: TRBJ2-6; CDR3aa: ASSSQAGANVLT
abundance: once; v_gene: TRBV9; j_gene: TRBJ2-1; CDR3aa: ASSVGWVLDEQF
abundance: -; v_gene: TRBV7-9; j_gene: TRBJ1-2; CDR3aa: ASSFIWTGGYGYT
abundance: -; v_gene: TRBV5-1; j_gene: TRBJ1-2; CDR3aa: ASSLQGGNYGYT
abundance: -; v_gene: TRBV9; j_gene: TRBJ2-5; CDR3aa: ASSVGGGAGSETQY
abundance: -; v_gene: TRBV5-1; j_gene: TRBJ2-5; CDR3aa: ASSLGGALETQY
abundance: -; v_gene: TRBV4-3; j_gene: TRBJ2-1; CDR3aa: ASSQGLVVGMSNEQF
abundance: -; v_gene: TRBV2; j_gene: TRBJ2-1; CDR3aa: ASSLMGPLNEQF
abundance: -; v_gene: TRBV27; j_gene: TRBJ2-7; CDR3aa: ASSLSLQAAEQY
abundance: -; v_gene: TRBV5-8; j_gene: TRBJ2-7; CDR3aa: ASSFVRDRGGSRPYEQY
abundance: -; v_gene: TRBV11-2; j_gene: TRBJ2-3; CDR3aa: ASSLLAGGMN
abundance: -; v_gene: TRBV5-4; j_gene: TRBJ2-7; CDR3aa: ASSPPKAVGYEQY
abundance: -; v_gene: TRBV5-4; j_gene: TRBJ1-2; CDR3aa: ASSQGASLGYT
abundance: -; v_gene: TRBV5-1; j_gene: TRBJ2-5; CDR3aa: ASSFGDRGRETQY
abundance: once; v_gene: TRBV5-1; j_gene: TRBJ2-7; CDR3aa: ASSVQGNPYEQY
abundance: -; v_gene: TRBV29-1; j_gene: TRBJ2-5; CDR3aa: SVRRKFGETQY
abundance: -; v_gene: TRBV5-4; j_gene: TRBJ1-1; CDR3aa: ASSLDPRDRGAF